This T cell receptor beta chain was retrieved from a study of human T cells and chemical hapten exposure. Study as a whole: The use of 2% DPC on approximately 2 cm by approximately 2 cm of upper inner arm skin constituted sensitization. Points from the study as a whole: The immune response of these alopecia patients might not match healthy individuals'. DPC sensitization did not alter TCRs above 1 in 1000 frequency.

Time point described: pre-sensitization, week 0. Treatment noted: therapeutic diphenylcyclopropenone sensitization with weekly scalp DPC. To note about this clonotype: Antigen specificity is unknown.

It was the library that attached unique molecular identifiers to individual cDNA molecules. TCRdb re-called the RACE reads through MiXCR, storing one row per CDR3 protein. Of around 300,000 distinct CDR3 sequences listed, about 5.4% were seen once; the top ten hold less than 9%. V lost 6 bases and J 9 bases, leaving 15 bases between the germline ends. The CDR3 is 13 amino acids. Germline V CDR1 and CDR2: SNHLY, FYNNEI. Specimen: whole blood, collected in connection with sensitization to the hapten diphenylcyclopropenone (DPC). This clonotype originated in a woman under 30 with alopecia areata. Some clones in this sample may be carry-over from other donors' samples. The gene calls are TRBV2 and TRBJ2-1; a possible D gene is TRBD2 (6 bases). The CDR3 loop is CASSQTGGIEQFF. The CDR3 DNA sequence: TGTGCCAGCAGCCAAACTGGGGGGATTGAGCAGTTCTTC.